Listed below are T cell receptor beta chains from one sample, sequenced in a study of beta chain features in type 1 diabetes. Only in-frame clones appear in the TCRdb table, and some are missing; sequencing was by immunoSEQ multiplex PCR. The table lists about 140,000 clones, 9.7% of them singletons. The sequenced material came from central memory CD4+ T cells from blood. Source of these receptors: a woman aged 40-49 years in good health. CDR3s include the opening cysteine and the closing phenylalanine or tryptophan. Fields, in order: D gene, V gene, J gene, CDR3 length, clone size, CDR3 DNA, CDR3 protein. The D gene is left open where the match is weak. Only part of the rows carry a size: once, few, many, or a class if the clone is expanded.

>TRBD1|TRBV2|TRBJ1-1|14|-
TGTGCCACTAGACCGGGACAGGAGGGGACTGAAGCTTTCTTT
CATRPGQEGTEAFF
>-|TRBV18|TRBJ2-1|16|-
TGTGCCAGCTCCCCCCCACTAGGGAGATCGTACAATGAGCAGTTCTTC
CASSPPLGRSYNEQFF
>-|TRBV7-7|TRBJ1-3|13|-
TGTGCTAGCAGCGGCGACAGGGGAAACACCATATATTTT
CASSGDRGNTIYF
>-|TRBV4-3|TRBJ1-1|15|few
TGCGCCAGCAGCCAAGAAGTAAGAGGGATCGGTGAAGCTTTCTTT
CASSQEVRGIGEAFF
>-|TRBV7-6|TRBJ2-3|13|-
TGTGCCAGCAGCTCGGAACGACAAGATACGCAGTATTTT
CASSSERQDTQYF
>-|TRBV29-1|TRBJ1-2|11|many
TGCAGCGTTGAGGCCTCGGGTGGCTACACCTTC
CSVEASGGYTF
>TRBD2|TRBV7-2|TRBJ2-5|15|few
TGTGCCAGCAGCTTAAGACTAGCGGGGCAAGAGACCCAGTACTTC
CASSLRLAGQETQYF
>-|TRBV29-1|TRBJ1-5|13|many
TGCAGCGTTGTGGCCAATAGCAATCAGCCCCAGCATTTT
CSVVANSNQPQHF
>TRBD2|TRBV5-8|TRBJ2-5|15|few
TGTGCCAGCAGCTTACTGACCCTGCGGGGGGAGACCCAGTACTTC
CASSLLTLRGETQYF
>-|TRBV7-2|TRBJ1-2|14|few
TGTGCCAGCAGCCCCTCCACCCGGGGGATCGGCTACACCTTC
CASSPSTRGIGYTF
>-|TRBV7-9|TRBJ1-5|14|-
TGTGCCAGCAGCTTAGACACCGGGGGACAGCCCCAGCATTTT
CASSLDTGGQPQHF
>-|TRBV6-5|TRBJ1-4|13|-
TGTGCCAGCAGCTCTCCCCAGGGGGAAAAACTGTTTTTT
CASSSPQGEKLFF
>-|TRBV7-9|TRBJ2-2|14|few
TGTGCCAGCAGCCCGGGACAGAACACCGGGGAGCTGTTTTTT
CASSPGQNTGELFF
>-|TRBV6-6|TRBJ2-3|13|few
TGTGCCAGCAGTTATGACCAGGGGGATACGCAGTATTTT
CASSYDQGDTQYF